Listed below are T cell receptor beta chains from one sample, sequenced in a study of Japanese encephalitis immunity and Zika vaccine responses. Each CDR3 protein gets one entry after TCRdb re-called the 5' RACE reads with MiXCR. The sample yields 250 or so distinct CDR3 sequences, approximately 2% seen once. Source: antigen-activated CD4+ T cells from blood, cultured, taken during a Zika inactivated vaccine study. These TCRs come from an adult man who received an inactivated Zika virus vaccine. Both conserved end residues are part of each CDR3. Fields, in order: D gene, clone size, J gene, V gene, CDR3 protein, CDR3 DNA. D genes are given only for firm matches. Where a row states a size, it is once, few, many or the class of an expanded clone; other rows omit it.

>-|medium-sized|TRBJ1-5|TRBV30
CAWSEKGLHNQPQHF
TGTGCCTGGAGTGAGAAGGGGCTACACAATCAGCCCCAGCATTTT
>-|medium-sized|TRBJ2-3|TRBV6-6
CASSPERNTQYF
TGTGCCAGCAGTCCCGAGCGGAATACGCAGTATTTT
>-|large|TRBJ2-7|TRBV7-2
CASSLAVGAGPYEQYF
TGTGCCAGCAGCTTAGCCGTGGGGGCCGGGCCCTACGAGCAGTACTTC
>-|large|TRBJ2-1|TRBV6-4
CASSDPRGFGEQFF
TGTGCCAGCAGTGACCCCCGAGGGTTCGGTGAGCAGTTCTTC
>-|large|TRBJ2-3|TRBV5-1
CASSLYSTDTQYF
TGCGCCAGCAGCTTGTACAGCACAGATACGCAGTATTTT
>TRBD1|large|TRBJ1-1|TRBV6-6
CASSFDRGANTEAFF
TGTGCCAGCAGTTTCGACAGGGGGGCGAACACTGAAGCTTTCTTT
>TRBD1|medium-sized|TRBJ1-1|TRBV29-1
CSVETPDRGRTEAFF
TGCAGCGTTGAAACCCCGGACAGGGGGAGGACTGAAGCTTTCTTT
>TRBD1|medium-sized|TRBJ2-3|TRBV20-1
CSALSPPGQGPTDTQYF
TGCAGTGCTCTATCCCCCCCGGGACAGGGACCCACAGATACGCAGTATTTT
>-|large|TRBJ1-5|TRBV7-2
CASSAYNQPQHF
TGTGCCAGCAGCGCCTACAATCAGCCCCAGCATTTT
>-|large|TRBJ1-6|TRBV5-1
CASSLLGGYNSPLHF
TGCGCCAGCAGCTTGTTGGGGGGCTATAATTCACCCCTCCACTTT
>TRBD1|large|TRBJ1-2|TRBV7-3
CASSTTGGAPYGYTF
TGTGCCAGCAGCACGACAGGGGGCGCCCCCTATGGCTACACCTTC
>-|-|TRBJ1-2|TRBV3-1
CASSDEANYGYTF
TGTGCCAGCAGCGACGAAGCTAACTATGGCTACACCTTC
>TRBD1|medium-sized|TRBJ2-1|TRBV11-2
CASSGQGLYNEQFF
TGTGCCAGCAGCGGACAGGGGCTTTACAATGAGCAGTTCTTC
>TRBD2|medium-sized|TRBJ2-1|TRBV4-1
CASSRGGLAGGRSYNEQFF
TGCGCCAGCAGTCGCGGGGGACTAGCGGGGGGTAGATCCTACAATGAGCAGTTCTTC
>-|medium-sized|TRBJ2-5|TRBV2
CATTGDQETQYF
TGTGCCACAACAGGTGATCAAGAGACCCAGTACTTC
>-|medium-sized|TRBJ1-2|TRBV11-2
CASSLEGLGAGYTF
TGTGCCAGCAGCTTAGAAGGATTAGGGGCCGGCTACACCTTC
>-|large|TRBJ1-5|TRBV11-2
CASSPAWSQPQHF
TGTGCCAGCAGCCCCGCTTGGAGCCAGCCCCAGCATTTT
>-|large|TRBJ1-1|TRBV7-6
CASSLMENTEAFF
TGTGCCAGCAGCTTAATGGAGAACACTGAAGCTTTCTTT
>-|large|TRBJ2-2|TRBV18
CASSQTTSGELFF
TGTGCCAGCTCCCAAACAACATCCGGGGAGCTGTTTTTT
>-|large|TRBJ2-6|TRBV6-2/TRBV6-3
CASSYSQGPSGANVLTF
TGTGCCAGCAGTTACAGCCAGGGTCCCTCTGGGGCCAACGTCCTGACTTTC
>-|large|TRBJ2-3|TRBV20-1
CSATRPGPSTDTQYF
TGCAGTGCTACTAGACCGGGACCTTCCACAGATACGCAGTATTTT
>-|large|TRBJ2-1|TRBV20-1
CSARSGNEQFF
TGCAGTGCTAGATCAGGAAATGAGCAGTTCTTC
>TRBD2|large|TRBJ2-5|TRBV13
CASSPRPGRGETQYF
TGTGCCAGCAGCCCCCGGCCAGGGAGGGGAGAGACCCAGTACTTC
>TRBD1|large|TRBJ1-4|TRBV2
CASSDGGTGGEKLFF
TGTGCCAGCAGTGATGGGGGGACAGGGGGTGAAAAACTGTTTTTT
>-|large|TRBJ2-3|TRBV7-2
CASARSHSTDTQYF
TGTGCCAGCGCCCGGTCCCATAGCACAGATACGCAGTATTTT
>TRBD1|large|TRBJ1-2|TRBV6-5
CASNPTGTGGAGGYTF
TGTGCCAGCAACCCAACCGGGACAGGGGGCGCCGGCGGCTACACCTTC
>TRBD1|medium-sized|TRBJ2-2|TRBV18
CASSPRPGGPGELFF
TGTGCCAGCTCACCACGGCCAGGGGGCCCCGGGGAGCTGTTTTTT
>-|-|TRBJ1-3|TRBV27
CASSLSSGNTIYF
TGTGCCAGCAGCTTGAGTTCTGGAAACACCATATATTTT
>TRBD2|large|TRBJ2-3|TRBV6-2/TRBV6-3
CAGAGGITDTQYF
TGTGCCGGAGCGGGGGGGATCACAGATACGCAGTATTTT
>-|large|TRBJ1-1|TRBV2
CASSSYMNTEAFF
TGTGCCAGCAGCAGCTATATGAACACTGAAGCTTTCTTT
>-|hyperexpanded|TRBJ2-6|TRBV6-2/TRBV6-3
CASSPDTASGANVLTF
TGTGCCAGCAGCCCTGACACCGCCTCAGGGGCCAACGTCCTGACTTTC
>-|medium-sized|TRBJ1-1|TRBV3-1
CASSQVEGNTEAFF
TGTGCCAGCAGCCAAGTAGAGGGGAACACTGAAGCTTTCTTT
>-|large|TRBJ2-7|TRBV9
CAIRIAGGHEQYF
TGTGCCATTCGTATAGCCGGGGGCCACGAGCAGTACTTC
>-|large|TRBJ2-7|TRBV19
CASAGDSSYEQYF
TGTGCCAGTGCGGGGGACAGCTCCTACGAGCAGTACTTC